The 32 T cell receptor beta chains in this list originate from one sample, sequenced in a study of graft-versus-host responses after intestinal transplantation. Method: immunoSEQ multiplex PCR; TCRdb's copy keeps in-frame clones and lacks some. This table has over 45,000 clones, about 90% appearing once. The antigens for these receptors are not known. This material consisted of unstimulated CD4+ T cells sorted from spleen or lymph node cells, taken before transplant. Every receptor here comes from a human donor who was the organ donor for an intestinal transplant.

The chain combines TRBV2 with TRBJ1-5, with 9 bases identical to TRBD1. V lost 5 bases, J lost 5 bases, and 7 bases stayed unmatched. CDR3 size: 15 residues. Germline V lookup: CDR1 SNHLY, CDR2 FYNNEI. CDR3 sequence reads: CASSMGQGWYQPQHF. The DNA for the CDR3 is TGTGCCAGCAGTATGGGACAGGGTTGGTATCAGCCCCAGCATTTT.

CDR3 nucleotides: TGTGCCAGCAAGTGGGACAGGGGGCTGCGCGGGGAGCTGTTTTTT. Translating it yields CASKWDRGLRGELFF. The gene calls are TRBV27 and TRBJ2-2; TRBD1 agrees at 12 bases. Germline V gene lookup returns CDR1 MNHEY and CDR2 SMNVEV (reference sequence). V lost 7 bases, J lost 7 bases, and 7 bases stayed unmatched. The CDR3 is 15 residues long.

CDR3 protein: CSVDAANGYTF. Here the CDR3 DNA reads TGCAGCGTTGATGCCGCGAATGGCTACACCTTC. The chain uses TRBV29-1 and TRBJ1-2; unclear D gene. V was clipped by 3 bases and J by 6 bases, with 8 bases between them. CDR1 is SQVTM and CDR2 is ANQGSEA in the germline V gene. CDR3 length equals 11 residues.

The chain has TRBV2 and TRBJ2-2, with 9 bases lining up with TRBD1. CDR3 length: 15 residues. Trimming took 4 bases from V and 5 from J; bases not matched to a gene: 5. The germline CDR1 and CDR2 sequences are SNHLY and FYNNEI. CDR3 loop: CASSADRGPTGELFF. CDR3 bases: TGTGCCAGCAGTGCGGACAGGGGACCGACCGGGGAGCTGTTTTTT.

The chain carries TRBV21-1 and TRBJ1-5; TRBD1, the table's D call, was not compared with the DNA. TRBV21-1 counts as a pseudogene. There are 17 residues in the CDR3. The CDR3 loop reads CASSNPRQGLGNQPQHF. The CDR3 coding sequence is TGTGCCAGCAGCAACCCTAGACAGGGGCTAGGCAATCAGCCCCAGCATTTT.

This clone was seen once. The J gene is TRBJ1-4, the V gene TRBV2; 8 bases agree with TRBD1. CDR1 is SNHLY, CDR2 FYNNEI, per germline. V was clipped by 6 bases and J by 4 bases; unmatched bases: 4. This CDR3 region has 14 residues. CDR3 coding DNA: TGTGCCAGCAGAGGGACAGGCCGTAATGAAAAACTGTTTTTT. Its protein product is CASRGTGRNEKLFF.

The J gene is TRBJ2-3, the V gene TRBV5-4; TRBD2 matches at 8 bases. V lost 4 bases, J lost 2 bases, and 3 bases stayed unmatched. The CDR3 sequence is 14 residues long. Germline loops: CDR1 SGHNT, CDR2 YYREEE (reference sequence). The CDR3 reads CASSLAGLTDTQYF. In DNA, the CDR3 is TGTGCCAGCAGCCTAGCGGGTCTCACAGATACGCAGTATTTT. The complete variable domain, with remaining parts taken from reference TRBV5-4 and TRBJ2-3, reads ETGVTQSPTHLIKTRGQQVTLRCSSQSGHNTVSWYQQALGQGPQFIFQYYREEENGRGNFPPRFSGLQFPNYSSELNVNALELDDSALYLCASSLAGLTDTQYFGPGTRLTVL.

The J gene is TRBJ2-5, the V gene TRBV7-9, with D possibly TRBD1 on 6 matching bases. Germline assignment: CDR1 SEHNR and CDR2 FQNEAQ (reference sequence). The CDR3 runs to 15 residues. V gave up 4 bases and J gave up 4 bases, with 16 bases separating them. The CDR3 coding sequence is TGTGCCAGCAGCTCCCTATGGGGACAAGGAGAGACCCAGTACTTC. Protein product: CASSSLWGQGETQYF.

The chain couples TRBV11-2 to TRBJ2-7, with TRBD1 identical over 9 bases. CDR3 length: 16 amino acids. Germline values: CDR1 SGHAT, CDR2 FQNNGV. V was pared by 3 bases and J by 4 bases, with 10 bases of the junction left unmatched. The CDR3 spells CASSFGIGTGIYEQYF. In nucleotides, the CDR3 is TGTGCCAGCAGCTTTGGTATAGGGACAGGGATTTACGAGCAGTACTTC.

The J gene is TRBJ1-4, the V gene TRBV4-1; 9 bases are a match to TRBD1. CDR1 and CDR2 from the germline V gene are MGHRA and YSYEKL. V was clipped by 0 bases and J by 8 bases; unmatched bases: 4. The CDR3 runs to 15 residues. The CDR3 DNA reads as TGCGCCAGCAGCCAAGAGGGGACAGGGAAGGAAAAACTGTTTTTT. It translates to CASSQEGTGKEKLFF.

The rearrangement joins TRBV7-9 to TRBJ2-4, with D possibly being TRBD1 (6 bases). V was cut by 5 bases and J by 0 bases, with 23 bases left in between. Germline CDR1 SEHNR, CDR2 FQNEAQ (reference sequence). The CDR3 totals 19 residues. The CDR3 loop is CASSRPTAGDGVAKNIQYF. The CDR3 DNA reads TGTGCCAGCAGCCGCCCTACTGCAGGGGACGGGGTAGCCAAAAACATTCAGTACTTC. Full variable domain (missing parts from reference TRBV7-9 and TRBJ2-4): DTGVSQNPRHKITKRGQNVTFRCDPISEHNRLYWYRQTLGQGPEFLTYFQNEAQLEKSRLLSDRFSAERPKGSFSTLEIQRTEQGDSAMYLCASSRPTAGDGVAKNIQYFGAGTRLSVL.

The V call is TRBV7-2, the J call TRBJ1-6; no clear D. The CDR3 covers 15 residues. CDR1 is SGHTA, CDR2 FQGNSA, per germline. V was trimmed by 2 bases and J by 7 bases, leaving 12 bases between them. The DNA of the CDR3 is TGTGCCAGCAGCTTAAGAGGCAGGAGGAATTCACCCCTCCACTTT. This codes for CASSLRGRRNSPLHF.

The count of this clone is one. The chain has TRBV9 and TRBJ2-3, with D perhaps matching TRBD2 (5 bases). Trimming removed 4 bases at V and 0 bases at J, with 12 bases between. This CDR3 has 15 amino acids. Per the germline V gene, CDR1 is SGDLS and CDR2 is YYNGEE. In DNA form, the CDR3 reads TGTGCCAGCAGCCATACCGGACTTAGCACAGATACGCAGTATTTT. Its protein product is CASSHTGLSTDTQYF.

The V call is TRBV27, the J call TRBJ1-1, with D maybe TRBD1 (5 bases). This CDR3 comprises 14 residues. Per the germline V gene, CDR1 is MNHEY and CDR2 is SMNVEV (reference sequence). Trimming stripped 4 bases from V and 2 bases from J, with 11 bases between. CDR3 DNA: TGTGCCAGCAGTTCCTCCAGGGTAAACACTGAAGCTTTCTTT. It specifies CASSSSRVNTEAFF.

V usage is TRBV6-5 and J usage is TRBJ2-3, with 9 nucleotides matching TRBD2. Trimming removed 3 bases from V and 6 bases from J; junction bases left unmatched: 7. CDR1 MNHEY and CDR2 SVGAGI come from the germline V gene. There are 15 residues in the CDR3. CDR3 amino acids: CASSYAGGPWDTQYF. The CDR3 coding sequence is TGTGCCAGCAGTTATGCGGGAGGGCCCTGGGATACGCAGTATTTT.

The chain uses TRBV4-1 and TRBJ2-1; TRBD2 matches 9 bases. With 4 bases clipped from V and 1 base from J, the junction kept 8 bases outside the gene matches. CDR1 and CDR2 from the germline V gene are MGHRA and YSYEKL. This CDR3 region has 17 residues. CDR3 sequence: CASSLSGAGGSYNEQFF. CDR3 nucleotide sequence: TGCGCCAGCAGCCTAAGTGGTGCGGGAGGGTCCTACAATGAGCAGTTCTTC.

About this clone itself: One end of the junction fails to match germline, which may point to a read error. The chain employs TRBV5-1 and TRBJ2-7, with a weak D call TRBD2 (7 bases). CDR1 is SGHRS and CDR2 is YFSETQ in the germline V gene. CDR3 length: 14 amino acids. The CDR3 protein is CASNLGGGGYEQYF. The DNA of the CDR3 is TGCGCCAGCAACTTGGGAGGGGGAGGGTACGAGCAGTACTTC.

CDR3 in DNA: TGCGCCAGCAGCTTGGGCAGAGGAAGTAGCACAGATACGCAGTATTTT. This translates into CASSLGRGSSTDTQYF. The rearrangement uses TRBV5-1 and TRBJ2-3; D not resolved. Germline V lookup: CDR1 SGHRS, CDR2 YFSETQ. This CDR3 has 16 residues. V was clipped by 0 bases and J by 0 bases, with 11 bases between them. Variable domain in full (rest from reference TRBV5-1 and TRBJ2-3): KAGVTQTPRYLIKTRGQQVTLSCSPISGHRSVSWYQQTPGQGLQFLFEYFSETQRNKGNFPGRFSGRQFSNSRSEMNVSTLELGDSALYLCASSLGRGSSTDTQYFGPGTRLTVL.

The chain is built from TRBV6-1 and TRBJ2-7; 12 bases fit TRBD2. Germline CDR1 is MNHNS and CDR2 is SASEGT. The CDR3 has 15 amino acids. V lost 6 bases to trimming and J lost 5 bases; unmatched junction nucleotides: 8. The CDR3 protein is CASRRGTSGSDEQYF. CDR3 coding DNA: TGTGCCAGCAGGAGAGGGACTAGCGGGTCCGACGAGCAGTACTTC.

The chain is built from TRBV12-5 and TRBJ2-7, with 8 bases identical to TRBD2. Germline V gene sequence: CDR1 LGHNT, CDR2 FRNRAP. The CDR3 has 15 residues. The trim removed 6 bases at V and 4 bases at J, leaving 11 bases unmatched. The CDR3 DNA sequence: TGTGCTAGTGGCTCCCAGCGGGGGCTACTTTACGAGCAGTACTTC. Translated, it gives CASGSQRGLLYEQYF.

The rearrangement links TRBV28 to TRBJ2-7; 14 nucleotides match TRBD2. This CDR3 is built from 17 residues. The germline V gene encodes CDR1 MDHEN and CDR2 SYDVKM. V dropped 7 bases and J dropped 6; count of bases not matched to a gene: 14. The DNA of the CDR3 is TGTGCCAGCACCCCCCTTCTGTGGACTAGCGGGAGGAGCGAGCAGTACTTC. It is translated as CASTPLLWTSGRSEQYF.

This CDR3 reads CAWEGQRVYEQYF. The CDR3 region has the DNA TGTGCCTGGGAGGGACAACGGGTCTACGAGCAGTACTTC. The rearrangement joins TRBV30 to TRBJ2-7; D is perhaps TRBD1 (6 bases). Germline CDR1 and CDR2: GTSNPN and SVGIG (reference sequence). Trimming took off 5 bases at V and 3 bases at J, with 14 bases between the two ends. There are 13 residues in the CDR3.

About this clone: Its ends do not fully match the called genes, so a read error is possible. The genes are TRBV19 and TRBJ1-1; the D gene is possibly TRBD1 (5 bases). The CDR3 is 13 residues long. Per the germline V gene, CDR1 is LNHDA and CDR2 is SQIVND (reference sequence). CDR3 DNA sequence: TGCCACGCTTTCGGCCAGGGTGACACTGAAGCTTTCTTT. It specifies CHAFGQGDTEAFF.

On this clone: Within the sample, other DNA sequences also encode this same CDR3. V gene TRBV28 combines with J gene TRBJ1-5; TRBD1 matches 8 bases. The germline V gene has CDR1 MDHEN and CDR2 SYDVKM. J lost 7 bases, V lost 4 bases, and 3 bases had no gene match. This CDR3 comprises 13 residues. The CDR3 reads CASSSTGVQPQHF. The CDR3 region has the DNA TGTGCCAGCAGTTCGACAGGGGTCCAGCCCCAGCATTTT.

This clone was recorded a few times. The CDR3 DNA sequence: TGTGCCAGCTCACCCTCCGCGTTAGAAAACACTGAAGCTTTCTTT. This gives the protein CASSPSALENTEAFF. The chain employs TRBV18 and TRBJ1-1; no clear D. The CDR3 spans 15 residues. Trimming pared 3 bases from V and 2 bases from J, leaving 13 bases between. Germline CDR1 and CDR2: KGHSH and LQKENI.

The chain employs TRBV5-6 and TRBJ2-7, with D perhaps matching TRBD2 (5 bases). Deletions cut 4 bases from V and 2 bases from J, with 10 bases between. This CDR3 has 13 residues. Germline V gives CDR1 SGHDT, CDR2 YYEEEE. For the CDR3, the DNA is TGTGCCAGCAGCGGAGGACGGACCTACGAGCAGTACTTC. It specifies CASSGGRTYEQYF.

The rearrangement links TRBV11-3 to TRBJ2-7; 7 nucleotides agree with TRBD1. There are 14 residues in the CDR3. Germline loops: CDR1 SGHNT, CDR2 YENEEA. The J segment lost 2 bases and the V segment lost 4 bases, leaving 5 bases of the junction unmatched. CDR3 in amino acids: CASSSQGDAYEQYF. As DNA, the CDR3 is TGTGCCAGCAGCTCCCAGGGGGATGCCTACGAGCAGTACTTC.

This clone turned up a few times. The chain recombines TRBV4-1 with TRBJ2-7; no clear D gene. From germline, CDR1 is MGHRA and CDR2 YSYEKL. Deletions cut 4 bases from V and 3 bases from J, with 10 bases between. The CDR3 extends over 13 amino acids. The DNA for the CDR3 is TGCGCCAGCAGCCGGAACGCGGACTACGAGCAGTACTTC. Translated: CASSRNADYEQYF.

This clone appeared a single time. The chain couples TRBV6-1 to TRBJ2-5; 12 nucleotides match TRBD1. The CDR3 has 15 residues. Germline CDR1 and CDR2: MNHNS and SASEGT. The J segment lost 4 bases and the V segment lost 8 bases, leaving 8 bases of the junction unmatched. The CDR3 DNA is TGTGCCAGCGCCCTAAGGGGACAGGGGGCAGAGACCCAGTACTTC. Encoded protein: CASALRGQGAETQYF.

As DNA, the CDR3 is TGTGCCAGCAGCTCACAGGGCGGTCAGCCCCAGCATTTT. Translation: CASSSQGGQPQHF. The V gene is TRBV5-5, the J gene TRBJ1-5; a weak D match, TRBD1 (6 bases). CDR3 length: 13 amino acids. The germline V gene has CDR1 SGHKS and CDR2 YYEKEE (reference sequence). The V end was cut by 3 bases, the J end by 6 bases, with 10 bases between. Supplemented by reference TRBV5-5 and TRBJ1-5, the full variable domain reads DAGVTQSPTHLIKTRGQQVTLRCSPISGHKSVSWYQQVLGQGPQFIFQYYEKEERGRGNFPDRFSARQFPNYSSELNVNALLLGDSALYLCASSSQGGQPQHFGDGTRLSIL.

This clone was observed once. The rearrangement joins TRBV28 to TRBJ1-3, with D uncertain. CDR1 and CDR2 (germline): MDHEN, SYDVKM. Trimming removed 3 bases from V and 1 base from J, with 7 bases in between. This CDR3 contains 14 residues. The CDR3 nucleotides are TGTGCCAGCAGTTTCAGGTCGTCTGGAAACACCATATATTTT. As protein: CASSFRSSGNTIYF.

This chain connects TRBV15 to TRBJ2-2; D gene ambiguous. The CDR3 contains 18 residues. V was trimmed by 3 bases and J by 2 bases, leaving 19 bases between them. Germline values: CDR1 LNHNV, CDR2 YYDKDF (reference sequence). CDR3 bases: TGTGCCACCAGCAGCCCAGAAGCGATAGCAAACAACACCGGGGAGCTGTTTTTT. Amino acid sequence: CATSSPEAIANNTGELFF.